This is a list of T cell receptor beta chains from one sample in a study of blood T cell repertoires in COVID-19. Profiled with immunoSEQ multiplex PCR; TCRdb holds only in-frame clones, not every one. The sample gives some 33,000 clones, 85% to 90% of which show up once; roughly 7.7% is in the top ten. The specimen sequenced was peripheral blood. The source of these receptors is a human donor in a cohort sampled during active COVID-19. Both conserved end residues are part of each CDR3. A D gene is named only where the DNA matches it firmly. Part of the rows lack a size; the others show once, few, many or a class for expanded clones.

>TRBJ2-7|.|TRBD2|TRBV19
CASSRWTSGSSEQYF
TGTGCCAGTAGTAGGTGGACTAGCGGGAGCTCCGAGCAGTACTTC
>TRBJ2-4|.|.|TRBV28
CASSPTGSNIQYF
TGTGCCAGCAGCCCGACAGGTTCCAACATTCAGTACTTC
>TRBJ2-1|.|TRBD2|TRBV7-3
CASSPGAGDRNEQFF
TGTGCCAGCAGCCCCGGTGCGGGAGATCGAAATGAGCAGTTCTTC
>TRBJ2-1|.|.|TRBV7-9
CASSLYSDEQFF
TGTGCCAGCAGCTTATACTCGGATGAGCAGTTCTTC
>TRBJ2-1|once|TRBD1|TRBV5-1
CASAPGQGYNEQFF
TGCGCCAGCGCCCCGGGACAGGGATACAATGAGCAGTTCTTC
>TRBJ1-1|.|.|TRBV2
CASSDQGWTEAFF
TGTGCCAGCAGTGACCAGGGTTGGACTGAAGCTTTCTTT
>TRBJ2-5|once|TRBD2|TRBV30
CAWVTSGETQYF
TGTGCCTGGGTGACTAGCGGAGAGACCCAGTACTTC
>TRBJ2-1|.|.|TRBV7-9
CAGSADRLGSYNEQFF
TGTGCCGGCAGTGCTGACAGACTAGGCTCCTACAATGAGCAGTTCTTC
>TRBJ1-6|.|.|TRBV7-9
CASSFGDSPLHF
TGTGCCAGCAGTTTCGGTGATTCACCCCTCCACTTT
>TRBJ1-2|once|.|TRBV6-5
CASTSYAKGYGYTF
TGTGCCAGCACCAGTTACGCCAAGGGGTATGGCTACACCTTC
>TRBJ1-3|.|TRBD1|TRBV5-4
CASSRTDRVNTIYF
TGTGCCAGCAGCCGCACCGACAGGGTAAACACCATATATTTT
>TRBJ2-7|.|.|TRBV2
CASRGEGYEQYF
TGTGCCAGCAGGGGAGAAGGTTACGAGCAGTACTTC
>TRBJ2-7|.|.|TRBV24-1
CATRWGPNNEQYF
TGTGCCACCAGGTGGGGGCCGAACAACGAGCAGTACTTC
>TRBJ1-3|few|.|TRBV3-1/TRBV3-2
CASSPDRPGNTIYF
TGTGCCAGCAGCCCCGACAGGCCTGGAAACACCATATATTTT
>TRBJ1-2|once|.|TRBV19
CASSPATVYGYTF
TGTGCCAGTAGCCCCGCGACAGTCTATGGCTACACCTTC
>TRBJ2-7|.|.|TRBV5-1
CASSLVGHSYEQYF
TGCGCCAGCAGCTTGGTTGGGCACTCCTACGAGCAGTACTTC
>TRBJ1-6|.|TRBD1|TRBV28
CASQFGDRGVSSPLHF
TGTGCCAGCCAATTCGGGGACAGGGGGGTGAGTTCTCCCCTCCACTTT
>TRBJ2-5|few|.|TRBV19
CASSTLGQETQYF
TGTGCCAGTAGTACCCTCGGCCAAGAGACCCAGTACTTC
>TRBJ2-3|.|.|TRBV24-1
CATSPHPSASAEGTQYF
TGTGCCACCAGTCCCCACCCTAGCGCATCTGCAGAGGGTACGCAGTATTTT
>TRBJ1-1|.|.|TRBV18
CASSPQEGTEAFF
TGTGCCAGCTCACCACAGGAGGGGACTGAAGCTTTCTTT
>TRBJ2-3|.|TRBD1|TRBV7-6
CASSEETGHTQYF
TGTGCCAGCAGCGAGGAGACAGGGCATACGCAGTATTTT
>TRBJ1-3|.|.|TRBV28
CATTERGGSGNTIYF
TGTGCCACCACGGAGCGGGGGGGATCTGGAAACACCATATATTTT
>TRBJ2-1|.|TRBD2|TRBV11-3
CASSSGLAYNEQFF
TGTGCCAGCAGCTCGGGACTAGCCTACAATGAGCAGTTCTTC
>TRBJ1-5|.|.|TRBV7-9
CASSLGDSRGRQPQHF
TGTGCCAGCAGCTTAGGCGATAGCAGGGGCCGACAGCCCCAGCATTTT
>TRBJ1-6|.|.|TRBV30
CAWSVPSQGRSPLHF
TGTGCCTGGAGTGTACCCAGCCAGGGCAGGTCACCCCTCCACTTT
>TRBJ2-1|.|TRBD2|TRBV5-1
CASRWTSGDYNEQFF
TGCGCCAGCAGATGGACTAGCGGGGATTACAATGAGCAGTTCTTC
>TRBJ1-3|medium-sized|.|TRBV6-6
CASSYRRVSGNTIYF
TGTGCCAGCAGTTATCGCAGGGTCTCTGGAAACACCATATATTTT
>TRBJ2-2|.|TRBD2|TRBV19
CASTPLEGRASTGELFF
TGTGCCAGTACTCCCCTGGAGGGGAGGGCGAGCACCGGGGAGCTGTTTTTT
>TRBJ1-5|.|TRBD1|TRBV6-4
CASSDCGGQGLRNQPQHF
TGTGCCAGCAGTGACTGCGGAGGACAGGGATTAAGGAATCAGCCCCAGCATTTT
>TRBJ2-7|.|.|TRBV18
CASSLNAYEQYF
TGTGCCAGCTCACTCAATGCCTACGAGCAGTACTTC
>TRBJ2-1|.|.|TRBV10-2
CASSSGTLSYNEQFF
TGCGCCAGCAGTAGTGGGACTCTCTCCTACAATGAGCAGTTCTTC
>TRBJ1-3|.|.|TRBV13
CASSPGIRSGNTIYF
TGTGCCAGCAGCCCGGGGATCCGCTCTGGAAACACCATATATTTT
>TRBJ1-5|.|.|TRBV10-3
CAISQGLDQPQHF
TGTGCCATCAGTCAGGGTTTGGATCAGCCCCAGCATTTT
>TRBJ2-7|.|TRBD1|TRBV30
CAWRRTGGNYEQYF
TGTGCCTGGAGGAGGACAGGGGGTAACTACGAGCAGTACTTC
>TRBJ2-1|.|.|TRBV11-3
CASSLVPGIEQFF
TGTGCCAGCAGCTTAGTGCCGGGGATTGAGCAGTTCTTC
>TRBJ2-1|.|.|TRBV7-9
CASSSLPLGRSSYNEQFF
TGTGCCAGCAGCTCCCTCCCTTTGGGGCGGAGCTCCTACAATGAGCAGTTCTTC
>TRBJ1-5|.|.|TRBV27
CASSLSRGSQPQHF
TGTGCCAGCAGTTTATCCAGAGGAAGTCAGCCCCAGCATTTT
>TRBJ2-1|.|.|TRBV6-4
CASSDGAGSNEQFF
TGTGCCAGCAGTGACGGGGCAGGGTCCAATGAGCAGTTCTTC
>TRBJ2-3|.|.|TRBV27
CASSFAVSGTDTQYF
TGTGCCAGCAGTTTTGCGGTTTCGGGCACAGATACGCAGTATTTT
>TRBJ1-1|.|TRBD1|TRBV9
CASSGGQGTFEAFF
TGTGCCAGCAGCGGAGGACAGGGGACCTTTGAAGCTTTCTTT
>TRBJ2-5|.|.|TRBV24-1
CATSEPGAQETQYF
TGTGCCACCAGTGAGCCAGGGGCGCAAGAGACCCAGTACTTC
>TRBJ1-2|.|TRBD1|TRBV25-1
CASSPIQGGNYGYTF
TGTGCCAGCAGTCCCATTCAGGGGGGTAACTATGGCTACACCTTC
>TRBJ2-5|.|TRBD1|TRBV6-6
CASSNRGREETQYF
TGTGCCAGCAGTAACAGGGGGCGTGAGGAGACCCAGTACTTC
>TRBJ2-7|.|.|TRBV5-1
CASSFSGYEQYF
TGCGCCAGCAGCTTCTCAGGGTACGAGCAGTACTTC
>TRBJ1-1|.|.|TRBV19
CASSPRRYPEAFF
TGTGCCAGTAGTCCCCGCAGGTACCCTGAAGCTTTCTTT
>TRBJ1-1|.|.|TRBV10-3
CAISARGTSDNMNTEAFF
TGTGCCATCAGCGCCCGTGGGACATCTGACAACATGAACACTGAAGCTTTCTTT
>TRBJ2-7|once|.|TRBV9
CASSVDDSLVEQYF
TGTGCCAGCAGCGTAGATGACAGTTTGGTGGAGCAGTACTTC
>TRBJ1-6|.|.|TRBV7-6
CASSLVQGPNSPLHF
TGTGCCAGCAGCTTAGTACAGGGACCGAATTCACCCCTCCACTTT
>TRBJ2-5|.|.|TRBV5-1
CASSLVAVRQETQYF
TGCGCCAGCAGCTTGGTGGCCGTCCGCCAAGAGACCCAGTACTTC
>TRBJ2-2|.|TRBD1|TRBV12-5
CASGLRQGVPGELFF
TGTGCTAGTGGTTTAAGACAGGGGGTCCCCGGGGAGCTGTTTTTT
>TRBJ2-5|.|.|TRBV24-1
CATSAEPFQETQYF
TGTGCCACCAGTGCCGAGCCCTTCCAAGAGACCCAGTACTTC
>TRBJ2-1|.|TRBD2|TRBV5-1
CASSEGLAGVEQFF
TGCGCCAGCAGCGAGGGACTAGCGGGAGTGGAGCAGTTCTTC
>TRBJ2-5|.|.|TRBV2
CASFSTFQETQYF
TGTGCCAGCTTCTCGACATTCCAAGAGACCCAGTACTTC
>TRBJ2-7|once|TRBD2|TRBV28
CASSRGGSYEQYF
TGTGCCAGCAGCCGCGGGGGAAGCTACGAGCAGTACTTC